This T cell receptor (beta chain) was retrieved from a study of PD-1 blockade in classical Hodgkin lymphoma. Study as a whole: Patients were infused with nivolumab 3 mg/kg every 2 weeks. Study results and limitations: Before treatment, complete responders showed about the same diversity as newly diagnosed patients. Whereas CD4+ TCR diversity had risen significantly by C4D1, CD8+ TCR diversity had not.

The repertoire was sequenced with immunoSEQ multiplex PCR; TCRdb's copy has only in-frame clones and lacks some. The table lists approximately 99,000 clones, about four fifths of them singletons, with about 16% in the top ten. Every single patient, without exception, relapsed after autologous stem cell transplantation, and brentuximab vedotin exposure varied. This clone appeared a single time. The antigen remains unidentified. CDR3 length: 12 amino acids. CDR1 is GTSNPN, CDR2 SVGIG, per germline (reference sequence). The ends were cut back, 5 bases at V and 7 bases at J, with 14 bases in the middle. The input for sequencing was peripheral blood mononuclear cells (PBMCs), taken before the second cycle of nivolumab. The V gene is TRBV30, the J gene TRBJ1-2; perhaps TRBD1 as D (5 bases). This receptor was taken from a human donor with classical Hodgkin lymphoma. The CDR3 DNA reads as TGTGCCTGGGTCGGGGACGAGGTTGGCTACACCTTC. Its translation is CAWVGDEVGYTF.